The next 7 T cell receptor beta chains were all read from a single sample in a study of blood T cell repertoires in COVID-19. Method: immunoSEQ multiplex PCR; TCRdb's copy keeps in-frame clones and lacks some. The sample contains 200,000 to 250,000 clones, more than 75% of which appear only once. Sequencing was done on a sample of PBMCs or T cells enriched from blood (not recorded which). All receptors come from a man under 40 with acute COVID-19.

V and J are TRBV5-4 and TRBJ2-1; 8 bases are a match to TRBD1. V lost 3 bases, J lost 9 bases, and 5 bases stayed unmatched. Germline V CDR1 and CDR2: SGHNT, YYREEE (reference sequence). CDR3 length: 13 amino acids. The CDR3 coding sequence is TGTGCCAGCAGCTGGGGACAGGAAGGTGAGCAGTTCTTC. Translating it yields CASSWGQEGEQFF.

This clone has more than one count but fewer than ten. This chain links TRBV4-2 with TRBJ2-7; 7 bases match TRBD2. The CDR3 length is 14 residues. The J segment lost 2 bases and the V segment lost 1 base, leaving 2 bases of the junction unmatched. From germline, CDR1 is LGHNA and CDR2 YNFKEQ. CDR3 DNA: TGTGCCAGCAGCCAAGGGGACTATACCTACGAGCAGTACTTC. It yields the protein CASSQGDYTYEQYF.

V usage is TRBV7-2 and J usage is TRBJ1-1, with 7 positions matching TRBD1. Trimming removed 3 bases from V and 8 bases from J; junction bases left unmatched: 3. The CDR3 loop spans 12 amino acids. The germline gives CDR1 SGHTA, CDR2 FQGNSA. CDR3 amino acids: CASSFGTAEAFF. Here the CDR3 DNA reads TGTGCCAGCAGCTTCGGGACAGCAGAAGCTTTCTTT.

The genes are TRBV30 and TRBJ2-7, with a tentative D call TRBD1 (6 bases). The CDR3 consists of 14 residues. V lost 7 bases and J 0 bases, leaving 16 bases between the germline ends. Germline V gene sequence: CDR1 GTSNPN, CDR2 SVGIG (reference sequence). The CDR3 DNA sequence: TGTGCCTCCACTAGGGACATGAGCTCCTACGAGCAGTACTTC. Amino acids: CASTRDMSSYEQYF.

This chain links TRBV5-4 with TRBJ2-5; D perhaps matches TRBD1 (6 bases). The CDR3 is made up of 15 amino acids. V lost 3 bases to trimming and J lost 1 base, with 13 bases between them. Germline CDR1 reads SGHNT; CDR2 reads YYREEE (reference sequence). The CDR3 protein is CASSSLQGFQETQYF. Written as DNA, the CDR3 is TGTGCCAGCAGCTCCCTACAGGGATTCCAAGAGACCCAGTACTTC.

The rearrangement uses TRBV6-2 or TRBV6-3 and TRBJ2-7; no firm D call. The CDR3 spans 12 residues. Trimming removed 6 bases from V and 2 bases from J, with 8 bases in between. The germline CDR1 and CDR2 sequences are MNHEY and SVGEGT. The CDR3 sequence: CASSTVPYEQYF. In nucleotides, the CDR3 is TGTGCCAGCAGCACTGTTCCCTACGAGCAGTACTTC.

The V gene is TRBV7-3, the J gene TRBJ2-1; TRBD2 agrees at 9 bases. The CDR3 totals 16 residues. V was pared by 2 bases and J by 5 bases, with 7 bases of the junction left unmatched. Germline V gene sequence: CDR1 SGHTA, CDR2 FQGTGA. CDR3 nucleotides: TGTGCCAGCAGCTTAGGGTCTAGCGGGGTTCACAATGAGCAGTTCTTC. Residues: CASSLGSSGVHNEQFF.